Listed here are 22 T cell receptor beta chains from one sample, sequenced in a study of T cells in Graves' hyperthyroidism and ophthalmopathy. Template material for amplifying TCR beta CDR3 regions consisted of RNA transcripts. Initially, a first-round RT-PCR of the TCR CDR3 employed the HTBI primer set. TCRdb independently ran MiXCR on the multiplex PCR reads; one entry per CDR3 protein. The repertoire has approximately 510,000 distinct CDR3 sequences, about 45% of them found once; the top ten carry about 45%. The sample taken for sequencing was peripheral blood or thyroid tissue (not recorded which). Receptor source: an adult woman with Graves' disease, either hyperthyroidism or ophthalmopathy (not recorded which).

The chain couples TRBV4-1 to TRBJ2-7, with 9 nucleotides matching TRBD2. This CDR3 comprises 18 residues. The ends lost 0 bases at V and 3 bases at J; junction bases unmatched: 12. Germline V gene sequence: CDR1 MGHRA, CDR2 YSYEKL. Here the CDR3 DNA reads TGCGCCAGCAGCCAAGAATCCCCAAAAGCGGGAGGCTACTACGAGCAGTACTTC. Residues: CASSQESPKAGGYYEQYF.

This clonotype was counted only a few times. The V and J genes are TRBV10-3 and TRBJ2-7; perhaps TRBD2 as D (6 bases). This CDR3 contains 15 residues. V was clipped by 4 bases and J by 7 bases, with 20 bases between them. The V gene's germline CDR1 is ENHRY and CDR2 SYGVKD. The CDR3 loop reads CAISAGAGSSGEQYF. The DNA of the CDR3 is TGTGCCATCAGTGCGGGAGCAGGGTCGAGTGGGGAGCAGTACTTC.

Ten or more counts support this clonotype. V gene TRBV20-1 combines with J gene TRBJ1-6; tentatively, D is TRBD1 (5 bases). The ends were cut back, 2 bases at V and 7 bases at J, with 12 bases in the middle. CDR3 size: 14 residues. Germline values: CDR1 DFQATT, CDR2 SNEGSKA (reference sequence). CDR3 protein: CSARTPWGNSPLHF. DNA for the CDR3: TGCAGTGCTAGAACACCGTGGGGGAATTCACCCCTCCACTTT.

The J gene is TRBJ1-1, the V gene TRBV7-8; D perhaps matches TRBD1 (5 bases). Germline loops: CDR1 SGHVS, CDR2 FQNEAQ. V was shortened by 1 base and J by 4 bases, with 10 bases between the two germline ends. The CDR3 runs to 14 residues. The CDR3 DNA reads TGTGCCAGCAGCTTAGAACAGGCTAGCACTGAAGCTTTCTTT. Its protein product is CASSLEQASTEAFF.

The chain carries TRBV7-8 and TRBJ2-1, with D unclear. The CDR3 sequence is 16 residues long. V dropped 5 bases and J dropped 5 bases, with 19 bases sitting between them. Germline CDR1 and CDR2: SGHVS and FQNEAQ. Here the CDR3 reads CASSRSPDGGHNEQFF. CDR3 bases: TGTGCCAGCAGCAGATCCCCGGACGGCGGACACAATGAGCAGTTCTTC.

The rearrangement uses TRBV20-1 and TRBJ1-2, with a possible D match to TRBD1 (6 bases). Trimming took off 4 bases at V and 6 bases at J, with 39 bases between the two ends. The CDR3 runs 21 residues. Germline V gene sequence: CDR1 DFQATT, CDR2 SNEGSKA (reference sequence). CDR3 coding DNA: TGCAGTGCTACGATAGCGGGGTACCCTCCTACGAGCAGTACTTACAGGGATGGCTACACCTTC. Its translation is CSATIAGYPPTSSTYRDGYTF.

This clonotype occurred many times. The chain employs TRBV5-4 and TRBJ2-5; 7 bases are a match to TRBD2. The junction had 11 bases not matched to a gene; V was cut back by 7 bases and J by 2 bases. The CDR3 contains 15 residues. Germline V gene lookup returns CDR1 SGHNT and CDR2 YYREEE (reference sequence). The CDR3 loop reads CASWKEAGWQETQYF. CDR3 sequence (DNA): TGTGCCAGCTGGAAAGAAGCGGGATGGCAAGAGACCCAGTACTTC.

The V call is TRBV10-3, the J call TRBJ2-5; 7 positions match TRBD1. This CDR3 region has 14 residues. Germline assignment: CDR1 ENHRY and CDR2 SYGVKD. The V segment lost 6 bases and the J segment 4 bases; nucleotides outside the gene matches: 8. CDR3 DNA sequence: TGTGCCATCAGGCCCGGGACAGACGGAGAGACCCAGTACTTC. Encoded protein: CAIRPGTDGETQYF.

The sample holds a few counts of this clonotype. This sequence joins TRBV15 and TRBJ2-2; D is uncertain. V gave up 2 bases and J gave up 7 bases, with 14 bases separating them. CDR3 size: 15 residues. Germline CDR1 and CDR2: LNHNV and YYDKDF (reference sequence). Written as DNA, the CDR3 is TGTGCCACCAGCAGACCCCATAGGGCTAACGGGGAGCTGTTTTTT. Its translation: CATSRPHRANGELFF.

This clonotype was recorded once. Relative to the germline gene, one junction end is altered; a read error may explain this. The gene calls are TRBV6-1 and TRBJ1-2; D uncertain. Germline CDR1 reads MNHNS; CDR2 reads SASEGT. The CDR3 spans 15 residues. The CDR3 protein is CASSEGPAARYGYTF. The CDR3 DNA is TGCGCCAGCAGTGAAGGTCCGGCGGCTAGGTATGGCTACACCTTC.

This chain connects TRBV7-9 to TRBJ2-7; D is possibly TRBD1 (7 bases). CDR1 is SEHNR and CDR2 is FQNEAQ in the germline V gene (reference sequence). This CDR3 has 13 residues. V lost 8 bases, J lost 3 bases, and 14 bases lay in between. The CDR3: CASGEDRNYEQYF. CDR3 DNA: TGTGCCAGCGGGGAGGACAGGAACTACGAGCAGTACTTC.

The chain uses TRBV5-4 and TRBJ2-3; 10 nucleotides agree with TRBD1. CDR3 length equals 16 residues. Trimming removed 5 bases from V and 3 bases from J; junction bases left unmatched: 9. Germline V gives CDR1 SGHNT, CDR2 YYREEE (reference sequence). The CDR3 DNA reads as TGTGCCAGCAGTGAGTGGACAGGGGGGCGGACAGATACGCAGTATTTT. Its translation is CASSEWTGGRTDTQYF.

The chain recombines TRBV20-1 with TRBJ1-2; 7 positions agree with TRBD1. After removal of 5 bases from V and 4 bases from J, the junction contained 13 bases not matched to a gene. The germline V gene has CDR1 DFQATT and CDR2 SNEGSKA (reference sequence). CDR3 length equals 15 residues. The CDR3 DNA is TGCAGTGCTTATACCCGGGACAGCCTTTTCTATGGCTACACCTTC. It encodes CSAYTRDSLFYGYTF.

This rearrangement joins TRBV7-3 to TRBJ1-1; 7 bases are a match to TRBD1. J lost 4 bases, V lost 7 bases, and 6 bases had no gene match. This CDR3 region has 13 residues. Germline V gene sequence: CDR1 SGHTA, CDR2 FQGTGA. This CDR3 is CASTARDSTEAFF. CDR3 in DNA: TGTGCCAGCACAGCCCGGGACAGCACTGAAGCTTTCTTT.

This clonotype turned up a few times. The gene calls are TRBV2 and TRBJ1-1, with D unclear. This CDR3 spans 14 amino acids. Trimming removed 7 bases at V and 7 bases at J, with 19 bases between. Germline CDR1 and CDR2: SNHLY and FYNNEI. CDR3 in DNA: TGTGCCAGCACACTCACGTACGACCAAATTGAAGCTTTCTTT. This gives the protein CASTLTYDQIEAFF.

The chain uses TRBV7-3 and TRBJ2-7; TRBD2 agrees at 14 bases. Per the germline V gene, CDR1 is SGHTA and CDR2 is FQGTGA. The CDR3 is made up of 19 amino acids. V trimming: 5 bases; J trimming: 3 bases; junction bases outside the gene matches: 15. The chain's CDR3 is CASSVVGTGLAGVSYEQYF. The CDR3 nucleotides are TGTGCCAGCAGCGTAGTGGGGACGGGACTAGCGGGAGTTAGCTACGAGCAGTACTTC.

V and J are TRBV7-8 and TRBJ1-1; D remains ambiguous. Trimming took off 1 base at V and 10 bases at J, with 13 bases between the two ends. Germline CDR1 SGHVS, CDR2 FQNEAQ. The length of the CDR3 is 13 residues. CDR3 coding DNA: TGTGCCAGCAGCTTAGACTTGGGGAGCCGAGCTTTCTTT. It yields the protein CASSLDLGSRAFF.

The J gene is TRBJ1-2, the V gene TRBV10-2; perhaps TRBD1 as D (5 bases). Deletions cut 6 bases from V and 7 bases from J, with 12 bases between. Germline V gene data show CDR1 as WSHSY and CDR2 as SAAADI. The CDR3 is 12 residues long. CDR3 in DNA: TGCGCCAGCAGCACCCGGACAAGTGGCTACACCTTC. Translation: CASSTRTSGYTF.

This clonotype was counted only a few times. The J gene is TRBJ2-5, the V gene TRBV6-1; TRBD2 agrees at 11 bases. V lost 1 base, J lost 4 bases, and 5 bases stayed unmatched. The CDR3 has 16 amino acids. CDR1 and CDR2 from the germline V gene are MNHNS and SASEGT. CDR3 in DNA: TGTGCCAGCAGTGAAGTAGGACTAGCGGGTGGAGAGACCCAGTACTTC. It is translated as CASSEVGLAGGETQYF.

The chain combines TRBV19 with TRBJ1-1; D is ambiguous. V lost 7 bases to trimming and J lost 4 bases, with 16 bases between them. The germline V gene has CDR1 LNHDA and CDR2 SQIVND (reference sequence). CDR3 length: 14 residues. CDR3 region: CASTGARWGTEAFF. CDR3 coding DNA: TGTGCCAGTACCGGAGCACGATGGGGCACTGAAGCTTTCTTT. Combining the CDR3 with reference TRBV19 and TRBJ1-1 gives the whole variable domain DGGITQSPKYLFRKEGQNVTLSCEQNLNHDAMYWYRQDPGQGLRLIYYSQIVNDFQKGDIAEGYSVSREKKESFPLTVTSAQKNPTAFYLCASTGARWGTEAFFGQGTRLTVV.

The rearrangement links TRBV20-1 to TRBJ1-1; TRBD1 is a possible D gene (6 bases). Per germline, CDR1 DFQATT and CDR2 SNEGSKA (reference sequence). The germline V and J ends were trimmed by 4 bases and 6 bases, with 12 bases remaining between them. The CDR3 loop spans 12 amino acids. The CDR3 bases are TGCAGTGCTACCCGCGGGGGCGCTGAAGCTTTCTTT. Translation: CSATRGGAEAFF.

This clonotype was seen at least ten times. The rearrangement uses TRBV6-5 and TRBJ2-7, with D unresolved. Germline loops: CDR1 MNHEY, CDR2 SVGAGI. The CDR3 contains 15 residues. Trimming cost V 0 bases and J 3 bases, with 12 bases left between them. In DNA form, the CDR3 reads TGTGCCAGCAGTTACTCGATGATGGCAGACTACGAGCAGTACTTC. Translating gives CASSYSMMADYEQYF.